This T cell receptor beta chain was observed in a study of cytomegalovirus exposure and HLA in healthy donors. Study conclusions and caveats: What a later analysis showed was that several of the most significant clusters appeared linked to common viral pathogens.

PCR was performed using 60 Vbeta and 13 Jbeta primers. Assay used: immunoSEQ multiplex PCR; TCRdb lists only in-frame clones, some missing. The repertoire has 210,000 or so clones, approximately 82% of them found once; the top ten carry 0.55% to 0.75%. About this clone: Antigen: not known.

V shed 4 bases, J shed 7 bases, and the junction held 8 bases outside the gene matches. This CDR3 contains 15 residues. Per germline, CDR1 SGHRS and CDR2 YFSETQ. Specimen: PBMCs. This sequence joins TRBV5-1 and TRBJ2-3; 11 bases align to TRBD2. This clonotype originated in a young man in good health and CMV-seronegative. CDR3 in DNA: TGCGCCAGCAGCCTCACTAGCGGGGGCCAGTATACGCAGTATTTT. As protein: CASSLTSGGQYTQYF.